This TCR beta chain stems from a study of response to subunit inactivated influenza vaccine (dated by TCRdb to the late 2010s). Regarding the complete study: To follow how T cells responded to a trivalent subunit inactivated influenza vaccine, the researchers relied on deep quantitative profiling of the T cell receptor repertoire.

Library construction relied on RT-PCR. Reads for this sample came from an Illumina HiSeq 2500. TCRdb reprocessed the public reads (quality trimming at Q25 with fastp, clone calling with MiXCR) and kept in-frame beta chains. Each CDR3 protein appears once, grouped with its most common genes and DNA. This sample is represented by 450,000 to 600,000 distinct CDR3 sequences; 16% of them were singletons. 2.5% to 3.5% of the sample rests with the top ten. V sheds 5 bases and J sheds 0 bases, leaving 12 bases between their ends. From the cysteine up to the phenylalanine, the CDR3 has a length of 15 residues. The DNA shown is the 45-base CDR3, in frame from base 1. According to the germline V gene, CDR1 reads SGHRS and CDR2 reads YFSETQ. Only a few counts were recorded for this clonotype. Its antigen remains unidentified. No base-level quality is on record; no much larger clone is a single base apart. Findings and caveats that apply to the study as a whole: The authors proposed that each seasonal influenza vaccination may bring in only a limited number of new T cells.

The rearranged segments are TRBV5-1 and TRBJ2-4; possibly the D gene is TRBD2, per 6 matching bases. The material was CD4+ T cells sorted from PBMCs, obtained around 25 months after vaccination. The receptor's source is a man aged 45-69 years who received an inactivated influenza vaccine. Donor details come from another sample of the same person, matched by shared clones. The nucleotide sequence is TGCGCCAGCAGAGGAGGGGAACTAGCCAAAAACATTCAGTACTTC. Translated, this gives CASRGGELAKNIQYF. The CDR3 plus the reference TRBV5-1 and TRBJ2-4 genes for the other parts give the full variable domain: KAGVTQTPRYLIKTRGQQVTLSCSPISGHRSVSWYQQTPGQGLQFLFEYFSETQRNKGNFPGRFSGRQFSNSRSEMNVSTLELGDSALYLCASRGGELAKNIQYFGAGTRLSVL.